Shown below are 17 T cell receptor beta chains from a single sample sequenced in a study of memory CD4+ T cells and cytomegalovirus serostatus. The sort gate was single viable CD3+CD4+CD8-CD45RO+ cells for memory CD4+ T cells. The method was immunoSEQ multiplex PCR; TCRdb's version includes in-frame clones alone and lacks a portion of them. The table records about 58,000 clones, less than 85% of them present only once. Material for sequencing was memory CD4+ T cells from blood. The source of these receptors is an adult in good health and CMV-seronegative. Some clones in this sample may be carry-over from other donors' samples.

J is TRBJ1-2 and V is TRBV7-3, with TRBD1 as a possible D gene (5 bases). V was cut by 4 bases and J by 8 bases, with 14 bases left in between. CDR1 and CDR2 from the germline V gene are SGHTA and FQGTGA. The length of the CDR3 is 13 residues. CDR3 amino acids: CASSWGRSGGYTF. CDR3 coding DNA: TGTGCCAGCAGCTGGGGGAGGTCAGGCGGCTACACCTTC.

V gene TRBV25-1 combines with J gene TRBJ2-7, with 11 bases aligning to TRBD2. The CDR3 has 15 amino acids. V dropped 4 bases and J dropped 3; count of bases not matched to a gene: 5. Germline loops: CDR1 MGHDK, CDR2 SYGVNS. The DNA for the CDR3 is TGTGCCAGCAGTGGACTAGCGGGACTTGGCTACGAGCAGTACTTC. It yields the protein CASSGLAGLGYEQYF.

The J gene is TRBJ1-1, the V gene TRBV10-3; TRBD1 aligns across 11 bases. Germline CDR1 is ENHRY and CDR2 is SYGVKD. J lost 5 bases, V lost 9 bases, and 2 bases had no gene match. The CDR3 has 12 residues. DNA for the CDR3: TGTGCCATGGGACAGGGGGTTACTGAAGCTTTCTTT. It is translated as CAMGQGVTEAFF.

The V call is TRBV7-3, the J call TRBJ1-1; D is unclear. Germline CDR1 and CDR2: SGHTA and FQGTGA. The CDR3 spans 16 residues. V shed 4 bases and J shed 6 bases, with 21 bases lying between them. For the CDR3, the DNA is TGTGCCAGCAGCTCCTTTCGGCTCATGAGGGTCGCTGAAGCTTTCTTT. Protein: CASSSFRLMRVAEAFF.

The chain links TRBV7-2 to TRBJ2-7, with 7 nucleotides matching TRBD2. Trimming cost V 5 bases and J 6 bases; bases outside gene matches: 10. The CDR3 length is 14 residues. CDR1 and CDR2 (germline): SGHTA, FQGNSA. The CDR3, as DNA: TGTGCCAGCAGCGCCCGCGGGAGCACCCTCGAGCAGTACTTC. Protein product: CASSARGSTLEQYF.

The chain is built from TRBV4-1 and TRBJ2-1; 11 nucleotides align to TRBD2. Losses at the gene ends were 4 bases for V and 4 bases for J; bases not matched to a gene: 3. CDR1 MGHRA and CDR2 YSYEKL come from the germline V gene. The CDR3 consists of 15 residues. The DNA of the CDR3 is TGCGCCAGCAGCCCAACTAGCGGGAGTTACAATGAGCAGTTCTTC. The encoded protein is CASSPTSGSYNEQFF.

The genes are TRBV29-1 and TRBJ1-1; tentatively, D is TRBD1 (6 bases). Trimming removed 6 bases at V and 2 bases at J, with 10 bases between. CDR3 size: 12 residues. The germline gives CDR1 SQVTM, CDR2 ANQGSEA. This CDR3 is CSVGQPNTEAFF. CDR3 DNA sequence: TGCAGCGTAGGACAGCCAAACACTGAAGCTTTCTTT.

Only one count was recorded for this clone. In DNA form, the CDR3 reads TGTGCCAGCAGCGTCGATCAGGGACCTACCTACGAGCAGTACTTC. Its protein is CASSVDQGPTYEQYF. The chain has TRBV9 and TRBJ2-7; perhaps D is TRBD1 or TRBD2 (5 bases each). Germline V CDR1 and CDR2: SGDLS, YYNGEE. V lost 2 bases and J 2 bases, leaving 14 bases between the germline ends. There are 15 residues in the CDR3.

This clone was seen just once. The chain combines TRBV5-1 with TRBJ2-7, with a weak D call TRBD2 (7 bases). Germline assignment: CDR1 SGHRS and CDR2 YFSETQ. Trimming took 0 bases from V and 5 from J, leaving 12 bases between them. The CDR3 loop spans 14 amino acids. This CDR3 is CASSLAGGADEQYF. The CDR3 nucleotides are TGCGCCAGCAGCTTGGCTGGGGGGGCGGACGAGCAGTACTTC.

Only a few counts were recorded for this clone. The chain uses TRBV28 and TRBJ2-3, with 8 bases aligning to TRBD2. Germline lookup yields CDR1 MDHEN and CDR2 SYDVKM. This CDR3 spans 15 amino acids. The J segment lost 3 bases and the V segment lost 6 bases, leaving 8 bases of the junction unmatched. CDR3: CASRGIAGQTDTQYF. The DNA of the CDR3 is TGTGCCAGCAGGGGGATAGCGGGACAAACAGATACGCAGTATTTT. Together with reference TRBV28 and TRBJ2-3, the CDR3 gives the full variable domain: DVKVTQSSRYLVKRTGEKVFLECVQDMDHENMFWYRQDPGLGLRLIYFSYDVKMKEKGDIPEGYSVSREKKERFSLILESASTNQTSMYLCASRGIAGQTDTQYFGPGTRLTVL.

The chain employs TRBV5-1 and TRBJ1-1, with 7 positions matching TRBD1. The CDR3 runs 17 residues. The germline V gene encodes CDR1 SGHRS and CDR2 YFSETQ. V shed 0 bases and J 3 bases; nucleotides not matched to a gene: 11. The CDR3 loop is CASSLGRAGGLDTEAFF. The CDR3, as DNA: TGCGCCAGCAGCTTGGGGAGGGCAGGGGGTCTGGACACTGAAGCTTTCTTT.

V and J are TRBV10-3 and TRBJ1-2; D may be TRBD1 (5 bases). Germline V CDR1 and CDR2: ENHRY, SYGVKD. The CDR3 has 15 amino acids. V dropped 4 bases and J dropped 5 bases, with 17 bases sitting between them. CDR3 protein: CAISVSGRTSYGYTF. CDR3 DNA: TGTGCCATCAGTGTCTCGGGACGCACTAGTTATGGCTACACCTTC.

This chain joins TRBV18 and TRBJ2-7, with 7 bases aligning to TRBD1. V was clipped by 4 bases and J by 5 bases; unmatched bases: 8. The germline V gene encodes CDR1 KGHSH and CDR2 LQKENI. This CDR3 has 14 residues. CDR3 sequence (DNA): TGTGCCAGCTCACGAATACAGGGGTTCCACGAGCAGTACTTC. This translates into CASSRIQGFHEQYF.

In its sample, this clone was seen once. The V and J genes are TRBV7-2 and TRBJ2-5; 9 nucleotides align to TRBD2. This CDR3 comprises 17 residues. Germline V lookup: CDR1 SGHTA, CDR2 FQGNSA. The junction had 10 bases not matched to a gene; V was cut back by 0 bases and J by 5 bases. CDR3 DNA: TGTGCCAGCAGCTTAGCGGGTGTGGGGCTAGCGGGGGAGACCCAGTACTTC. It specifies CASSLAGVGLAGETQYF. Supplemented by reference TRBV7-2 and TRBJ2-5, the full variable domain reads GAGVSQSPSNKVTEKGKDVELRCDPISGHTALYWYRQSLGQGLEFLIYFQGNSAPDKSGLPSDRFSAERTGGSVSTLTIQRTQQEDSAVYLCASSLAGVGLAGETQYFGPGTRLLVL.

The rearrangement links TRBV29-1 to TRBJ1-2; 9 nucleotides line up with TRBD1. CDR3 length: 13 residues. Germline values: CDR1 SQVTM, CDR2 ANQGSEA. Trimming at V came to 3 bases and at J to 5 bases, leaving 4 bases not matched to a gene. CDR3 DNA sequence: TGCAGCGTTGACAGGACAGGGGCTTATGGCTACACCTTC. It codes for CSVDRTGAYGYTF.

This sequence joins TRBV6-5 and TRBJ2-1, with 14 bases that match TRBD2. Unmatched junction bases numbered 8, after V lost 4 bases and J lost 15 bases. The CDR3 length is 14 residues. CDR1 is MNHEY and CDR2 is SVGAGI in the germline V gene. The CDR3 here is CASSSGLAGGPRFF. The CDR3 DNA sequence: TGTGCCAGCAGTTCCGGACTAGCGGGAGGCCCTCGGTTCTTC.

The chain employs TRBV4-2 and TRBJ2-7; D perhaps matches TRBD1 (6 bases). V was trimmed by 2 bases and J by 6 bases, leaving 14 bases between them. Germline lookup yields CDR1 LGHNA and CDR2 YNFKEQ. The CDR3 contains 14 residues. The CDR3: CASSQRGGLGEQYF. The DNA of the CDR3 is TGTGCCAGCAGCCAACGTGGGGGCTTGGGCGAGCAGTACTTC.